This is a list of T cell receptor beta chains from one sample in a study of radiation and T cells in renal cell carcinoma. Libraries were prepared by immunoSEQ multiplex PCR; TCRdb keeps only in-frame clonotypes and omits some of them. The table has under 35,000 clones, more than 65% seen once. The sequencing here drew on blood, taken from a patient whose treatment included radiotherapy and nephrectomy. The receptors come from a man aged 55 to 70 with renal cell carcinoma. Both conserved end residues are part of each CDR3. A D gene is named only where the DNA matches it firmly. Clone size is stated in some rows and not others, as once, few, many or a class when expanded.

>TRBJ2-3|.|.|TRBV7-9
CASRSSTDTQYF
TGTGCCAGCAGGTCTAGCACAGATACGCAGTATTTT
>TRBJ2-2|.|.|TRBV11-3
CASSLESGELFF
TGTGCCAGCAGCTTAGAATCCGGGGAGCTGTTTTTT
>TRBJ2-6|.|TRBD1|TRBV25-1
CASSALQGASSGANVLTF
TGTGCCAGCAGTGCTCTACAGGGGGCTTCCTCTGGGGCCAACGTCCTGACTTTC
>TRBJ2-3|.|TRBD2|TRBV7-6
CASSLRLAGGVPDTQYF
TGTGCCAGCAGCTTACGACTAGCGGGAGGTGTCCCAGATACGCAGTATTTT
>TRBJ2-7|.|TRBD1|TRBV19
CASSPTGGSYEQYF
TGTGCCAGTAGCCCCACAGGGGGCTCCTACGAGCAGTACTTC
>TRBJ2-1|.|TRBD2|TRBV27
CASSLYGGGSGNNEQFF
TGTGCCAGCAGTTTATATGGCGGCGGGAGTGGGAACAATGAGCAGTTCTTC
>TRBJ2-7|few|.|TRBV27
CASSFEPGSYEQYF
TGTGCCAGCAGTTTTGAGCCAGGGTCCTACGAGCAGTACTTC
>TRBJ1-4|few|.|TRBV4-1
CASSQTGGGEKLFF
TGCGCCAGCAGCCAAACAGGAGGAGGCGAAAAACTGTTTTTT
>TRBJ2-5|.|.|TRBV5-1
CASILSGGHQETQYF
TGCGCCAGCATACTCTCCGGGGGACACCAAGAGACCCAGTACTTC
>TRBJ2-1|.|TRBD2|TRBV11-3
CASSLGTSLNEQFF
TGTGCCAGCAGCTTAGGGACTAGCTTGAATGAGCAGTTCTTC
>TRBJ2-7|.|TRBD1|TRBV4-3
CASSQTGTGFYEQYF
TGCGCCAGCAGCCAAACTGGGACAGGGTTCTACGAGCAGTACTTC
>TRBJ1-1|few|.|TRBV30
CAWSVSSGEAFF
TGTGCCTGGAGTGTTAGTTCGGGAGAAGCTTTCTTT
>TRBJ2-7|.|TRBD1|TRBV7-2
CASSAQTGMYEQYF
TGTGCCAGCAGCGCGCAGACAGGGATGTACGAGCAGTACTTC
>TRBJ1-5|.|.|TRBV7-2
CASSLSSVGGVQPQHF
TGTGCCAGCAGCTTATCCTCTGTTGGGGGCGTTCAGCCCCAGCATTTT
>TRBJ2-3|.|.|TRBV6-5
CASKAPGTQDTQYF
TGTGCCAGCAAGGCCCCCGGGACCCAAGATACGCAGTATTTT
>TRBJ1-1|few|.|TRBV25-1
CASSDSRDRDTEAFF
TGTGCCAGCAGTGATTCCCGAGATCGGGACACTGAAGCTTTCTTT
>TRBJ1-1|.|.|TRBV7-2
CASTFMGQGITEAFF
TGTGCCAGCACTTTCATGGGGCAGGGAATCACTGAAGCTTTCTTT
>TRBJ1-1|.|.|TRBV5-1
CASRMPPGTEAFF
TGCGCCAGCCGAATGCCCCCGGGAACTGAAGCTTTCTTT
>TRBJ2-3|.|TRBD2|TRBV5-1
CASSLAAREGTDTQYF
TGCGCCAGCAGCTTGGCCGCGCGGGAGGGCACAGATACGCAGTATTTT
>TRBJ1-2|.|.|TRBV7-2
CASSLGTVARYTF
TGTGCCAGCAGCTTAGGGACAGTAGCTCGCTACACCTTC
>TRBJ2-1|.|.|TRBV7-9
CAILMSRTTDNEQFF
TGTGCCATACTCATGTCTAGGACAACGGACAATGAGCAGTTCTTC
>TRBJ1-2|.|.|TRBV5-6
CASSLWTTFRGYTF
TGTGCCAGCAGCTTGTGGACAACCTTTCGCGGCTACACCTTC
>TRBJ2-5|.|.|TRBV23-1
CASTPGLRLQETQYF
TGCGCCAGCACCCCAGGACTCCGGCTCCAAGAGACCCAGTACTTC